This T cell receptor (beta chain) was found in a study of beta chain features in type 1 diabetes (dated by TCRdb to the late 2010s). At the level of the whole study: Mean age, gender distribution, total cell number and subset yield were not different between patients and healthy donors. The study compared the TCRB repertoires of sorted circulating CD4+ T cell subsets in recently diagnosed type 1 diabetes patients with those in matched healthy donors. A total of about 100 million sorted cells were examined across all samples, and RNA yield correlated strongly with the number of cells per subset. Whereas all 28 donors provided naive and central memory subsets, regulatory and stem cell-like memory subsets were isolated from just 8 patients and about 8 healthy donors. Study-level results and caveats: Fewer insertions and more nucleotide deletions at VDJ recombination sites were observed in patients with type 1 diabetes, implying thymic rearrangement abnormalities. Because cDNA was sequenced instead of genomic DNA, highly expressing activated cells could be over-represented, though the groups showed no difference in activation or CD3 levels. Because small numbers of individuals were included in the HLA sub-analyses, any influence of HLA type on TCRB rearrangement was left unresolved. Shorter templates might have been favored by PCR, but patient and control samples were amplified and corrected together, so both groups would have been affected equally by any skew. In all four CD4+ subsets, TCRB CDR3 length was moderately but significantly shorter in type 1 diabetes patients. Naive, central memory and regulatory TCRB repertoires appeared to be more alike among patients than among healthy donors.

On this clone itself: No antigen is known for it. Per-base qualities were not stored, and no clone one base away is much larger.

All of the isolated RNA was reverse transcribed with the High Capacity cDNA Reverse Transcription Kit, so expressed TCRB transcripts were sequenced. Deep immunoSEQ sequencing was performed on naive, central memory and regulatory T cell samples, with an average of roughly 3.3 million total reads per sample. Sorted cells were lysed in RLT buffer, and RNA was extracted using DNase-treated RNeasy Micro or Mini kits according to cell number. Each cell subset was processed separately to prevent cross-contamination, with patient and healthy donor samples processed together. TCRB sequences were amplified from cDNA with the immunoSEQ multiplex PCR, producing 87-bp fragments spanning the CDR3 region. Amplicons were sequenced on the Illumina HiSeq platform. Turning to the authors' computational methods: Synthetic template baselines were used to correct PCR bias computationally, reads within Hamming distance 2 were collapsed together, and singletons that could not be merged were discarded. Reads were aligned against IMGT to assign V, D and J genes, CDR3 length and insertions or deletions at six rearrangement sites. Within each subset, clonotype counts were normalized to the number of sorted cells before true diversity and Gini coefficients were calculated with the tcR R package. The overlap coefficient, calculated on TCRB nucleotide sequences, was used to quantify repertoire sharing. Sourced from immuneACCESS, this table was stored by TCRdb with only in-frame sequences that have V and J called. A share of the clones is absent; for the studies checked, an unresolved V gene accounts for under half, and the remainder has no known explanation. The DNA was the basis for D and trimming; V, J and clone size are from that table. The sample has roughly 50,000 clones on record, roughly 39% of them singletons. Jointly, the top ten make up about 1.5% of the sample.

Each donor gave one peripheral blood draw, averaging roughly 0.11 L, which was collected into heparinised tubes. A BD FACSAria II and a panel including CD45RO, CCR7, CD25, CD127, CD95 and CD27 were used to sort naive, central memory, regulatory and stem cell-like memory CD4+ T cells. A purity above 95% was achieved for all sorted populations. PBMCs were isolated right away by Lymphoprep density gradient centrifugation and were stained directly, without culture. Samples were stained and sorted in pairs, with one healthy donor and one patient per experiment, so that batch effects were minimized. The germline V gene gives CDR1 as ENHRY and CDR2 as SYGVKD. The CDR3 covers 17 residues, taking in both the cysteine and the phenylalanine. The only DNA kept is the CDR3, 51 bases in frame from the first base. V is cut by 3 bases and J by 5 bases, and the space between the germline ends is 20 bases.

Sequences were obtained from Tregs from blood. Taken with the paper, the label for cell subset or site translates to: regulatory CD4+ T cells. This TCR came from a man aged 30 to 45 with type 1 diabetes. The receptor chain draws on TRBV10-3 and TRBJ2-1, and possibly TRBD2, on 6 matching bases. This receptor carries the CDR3 CAISDPDLARRNNEQFF. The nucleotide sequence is TGTGCCATCAGTGACCCGGATCTAGCGCGCAGAAACAATGAGCAGTTCTTC.